The next 26 T cell receptor beta chains were all read from a single sample in a study of shared clonotypes between healthy human individuals. Positive CCR7 selection of CD45RO-negative cells yielded the naive CD8 cells, and terminally differentiated effector memory CD45RA+ cells were excluded. Libraries were prepared by immunoSEQ multiplex PCR; TCRdb keeps only in-frame clonotypes and omits some of them. Here the sample spans hundreds of thousands of clones, 95% to 98% being singletons. The sequencing sample was made of naive CD8+ T cells sorted from blood. The receptors were sampled from a man aged 30 to 39 in good health.

The genes are TRBV2 and TRBJ2-3, with no clear D. This CDR3 comprises 16 residues. The V end lost 2 bases, the J end lost 4 bases, and 16 bases lay between the germline ends. CDR1 and CDR2 from the germline V gene are SNHLY and FYNNEI. For the CDR3, the DNA is TGTGCCAGCAGTGAACGTAGTCTAGGAACCTCAGATACGCAGTATTTT. It codes for CASSERSLGTSDTQYF.

V and J are TRBV5-4 and TRBJ2-1; TRBD2 matches at 10 bases. This CDR3 comprises 16 residues. The V segment lost 4 bases and the J segment 8 bases; nucleotides outside the gene matches: 12. Germline V gives CDR1 SGHNT, CDR2 YYREEE (reference sequence). CDR3 bases: TGTGCCAGCAGCCGCCCAGCTAGCGGGGGAGGGGATGAGCAGTTCTTC. Amino acid sequence: CASSRPASGGGDEQFF.

On this clone itself: Other DNA sequences from this sample encode an identical CDR3 as well. The chain uses TRBV27 and TRBJ2-7; D possibly corresponds to TRBD2 (6 bases). V was trimmed by 6 bases and J by 5 bases, leaving 11 bases between them. The CDR3 is made up of 12 amino acids. CDR1 MNHEY and CDR2 SMNVEV come from the germline V gene (reference sequence). The DNA of the CDR3 is TGTGCCAGCAGCCTGGGCGGGAACGAGCAGTACTTC. It yields the protein CASSLGGNEQYF.

This chain joins TRBV7-7 and TRBJ1-5; D is possibly TRBD1 (6 bases). This CDR3 is 16 amino acids long. V lost 5 bases and J lost 0, with 14 bases in between. Germline assignment: CDR1 SSHAT and CDR2 FNYEAQ (reference sequence). The CDR3: CASSPGQKYSNQPQHF. The CDR3 bases are TGTGCCAGCAGCCCCGGACAGAAATATAGCAATCAGCCCCAGCATTTT. The full variable domain, completed using reference TRBV7-7 and TRBJ1-5, is GAGVSQSPRYKVTKRGQDVTLRCDPISSHATLYWYQQALGQGPEFLTYFNYEAQPDKSGLPSDRFSAERPEGSISTLTIQRTEQRDSAMYRCASSPGQKYSNQPQHFGDGTRLSIL.

This chain connects TRBV4-1 to TRBJ1-3; no clear D. Germline loops: CDR1 MGHRA, CDR2 YSYEKL. Trimming left V 0 bases short and J 0 bases short, with 9 bases between. CDR3 length equals 16 residues. DNA for the CDR3: TGCGCCAGCAGCCAAGATCCGGAAATCTCTGGAAACACCATATATTTT. It specifies CASSQDPEISGNTIYF.

The chain links TRBV19 to TRBJ1-5; no definite D call. From germline, CDR1 is LNHDA and CDR2 SQIVND (reference sequence). Trimming took off 0 bases at V and 4 bases at J, with 10 bases between the two ends. The CDR3 contains 15 residues. Here the CDR3 reads CASSIDSRPNQPQHF. CDR3 coding DNA: TGTGCCAGTAGTATAGACAGCCGCCCGAATCAGCCCCAGCATTTT.

The V gene is TRBV4-3, the J gene TRBJ2-1, with D perhaps TRBD2 (5 bases). This CDR3 region has 15 residues. Trimming stripped 4 bases from V and 3 bases from J, with 13 bases between. Per germline, CDR1 LGHNA and CDR2 YSLEER. CDR3 sequence reads: CASSLGAVDYNEQFF. The DNA for the CDR3 is TGCGCCAGCAGCCTGGGAGCAGTGGACTACAATGAGCAGTTCTTC.

This clone was seen once. The chain joins TRBV4-1 to TRBJ2-7; D call uncertain. Trimming shortened V by 4 bases and J by 0 bases, and 16 bases separated the two germline ends. The CDR3 contains 16 residues. Germline V CDR1 and CDR2: MGHRA, YSYEKL. The CDR3 is CASSRPDRVSSYEQYF. Written as DNA, the CDR3 is TGCGCCAGCAGCCGGCCAGACCGGGTCAGCTCCTACGAGCAGTACTTC.

The chain is built from TRBV7-9 and TRBJ2-1; no clear D gene. The CDR3 contains 13 residues. Trimming took off 1 base at V and 12 bases at J, with 13 bases between the two ends. The germline gives CDR1 SEHNR, CDR2 FQNEAQ (reference sequence). CDR3 region: CASSLEPLWVQFF. For the CDR3, the DNA is TGTGCCAGCAGCTTAGAGCCGTTGTGGGTGCAGTTCTTC.

About this clone: Other DNA sequences from this sample encode an identical CDR3 as well. The V gene is TRBV7-9, the J gene TRBJ2-7; D perhaps matches TRBD2 (5 bases). V shed 2 bases and J shed 0 bases, with 8 bases lying between them. The germline V gene has CDR1 SEHNR and CDR2 FQNEAQ (reference sequence). This CDR3 region has 14 residues. DNA for the CDR3: TGTGCCAGCAGCTTATCGGGAAGCTCCTACGAGCAGTACTTC. Translating gives CASSLSGSSYEQYF.

V gene TRBV10-3 combines with J gene TRBJ2-2; 7 bases are shared with TRBD1. There are 15 residues in the CDR3. CDR1 ENHRY and CDR2 SYGVKD come from the germline V gene. V lost 2 bases to trimming and J lost 6 bases; unmatched junction nucleotides: 6. Here the CDR3 reads CAISEPDRSPGELFF. CDR3 bases: TGTGCCATCAGTGAGCCGGACAGGTCGCCCGGGGAGCTGTTTTTT.

The genes are TRBV7-2 and TRBJ2-7; tentative D call: TRBD2 (6 bases). This CDR3 contains 13 residues. V was shortened by 5 bases and J by 3 bases, with 11 bases between the two germline ends. CDR1 is SGHTA, CDR2 FQGNSA, per germline. The CDR3 region is CASSAGPYYEQYF. CDR3 nucleotides: TGTGCCAGCAGCGCGGGACCGTACTACGAGCAGTACTTC.

The J gene is TRBJ2-1, the V gene TRBV2; maybe TRBD1 (5 bases). Trimming left V 5 bases short and J 4 bases short, with 15 bases between. The V gene's germline CDR1 is SNHLY and CDR2 FYNNEI. The CDR3 consists of 15 residues. In nucleotides, the CDR3 is TGTGCCAGCAGTCAGACAGCTCTGGGGTACAATGAGCAGTTCTTC. Its protein is CASSQTALGYNEQFF.

The V call is TRBV2, the J call TRBJ2-2; a possible D gene is TRBD1 (6 bases). Trimming removed 6 bases from V and 4 bases from J, with 9 bases in between. CDR3 length: 13 amino acids. Germline V gene lookup returns CDR1 SNHLY and CDR2 FYNNEI. In DNA form, the CDR3 reads TGTGCCAGCAGCACAGGGTTCACCGGGGAGCTGTTTTTT. It specifies CASSTGFTGELFF.

The rearrangement uses TRBV27 and TRBJ2-7; possibly TRBD1 or TRBD2 for D (6 bases each). V lost 1 base, J lost 3 bases, and 10 bases lay in between. This CDR3 spans 14 amino acids. Germline loops: CDR1 MNHEY, CDR2 SMNVEV (reference sequence). The CDR3 loop reads CASSLYGGDYEQYF. The CDR3 DNA is TGTGCCAGCAGTTTATACGGGGGCGACTACGAGCAGTACTTC.

The gene calls are TRBV7-9 and TRBJ2-3; TRBD1 aligns across 9 bases. The length of the CDR3 is 15 residues. Germline assignment: CDR1 SEHNR and CDR2 FQNEAQ (reference sequence). With 5 bases clipped from V and 2 bases from J, the junction kept 5 bases outside the gene matches. The CDR3 region is CASSPRQGDTDTQYF. The CDR3 DNA sequence: TGTGCCAGCAGCCCCCGACAGGGGGACACAGATACGCAGTATTTT.

The gene calls are TRBV7-6 and TRBJ2-5; TRBD2 is a possible D gene (6 bases). This CDR3 is built from 16 residues. Germline V gene sequence: CDR1 SGHVS, CDR2 FNYEAQ. V lost 2 bases to trimming and J lost 0 bases, with 13 bases between them. CDR3 sequence (DNA): TGTGCCAGCAGCTTATTTCTGCGGGAAGACCAAGAGACCCAGTACTTC. As protein: CASSLFLREDQETQYF.

V is TRBV15 and J is TRBJ2-4, with 11 bases that match TRBD2. The germline V gene has CDR1 LNHNV and CDR2 YYDKDF (reference sequence). Trimming removed 5 bases from V and 1 base from J; junction bases left unmatched: 16. The CDR3 totals 20 residues. Written as DNA, the CDR3 is TGTGCCACCAGCGGCTACGTACCACCGGGACTAGCGGCGGCCAAAAACATTCAGTACTTC. Translating gives CATSGYVPPGLAAAKNIQYF.

The chain links TRBV7-9 to TRBJ2-4, with D possibly being TRBD1 (5 bases). CDR3 length equals 15 residues. Per the germline V gene, CDR1 is SEHNR and CDR2 is FQNEAQ (reference sequence). Trimming cost V 5 bases and J 7 bases, with 18 bases left between them. The CDR3 region is CASSRLQGSRNIQYF. The DNA of the CDR3 is TGTGCCAGCAGCCGCCTCCAGGGTAGTAGGAACATTCAGTACTTC.

The rearrangement uses TRBV7-6 and TRBJ1-1; the D gene is possibly TRBD1 (5 bases). The CDR3 length is 16 residues. Trimming took off 0 bases at V and 6 bases at J, with 17 bases between the two ends. Germline lookup yields CDR1 SGHVS and CDR2 FNYEAQ. The CDR3 loop is CASSLAKGSVFAEAFF. Here the CDR3 DNA reads TGTGCCAGCAGCTTAGCCAAGGGGAGCGTCTTCGCTGAAGCTTTCTTT.

V and J are TRBV6-1 and TRBJ2-1; TRBD2 matches at 12 bases. The V gene end was trimmed by 4 bases and the J gene end by 11 bases; junction bases not matched to a gene: 12. Germline CDR1 and CDR2: MNHNS and SASEGT. The CDR3 sequence is 16 residues long. The CDR3 spells CASSGKLAGGPIQQFF. The CDR3 bases are TGTGCCAGCAGTGGCAAACTAGCGGGAGGCCCGATCCAGCAGTTCTTC.

CDR3 protein: CASSVGATGELFF. CDR3 nucleotide sequence: TGTGCCAGCAGCGTAGGGGCCACCGGGGAGCTGTTTTTT. The rearrangement links TRBV9 to TRBJ2-2; D is ambiguous. The CDR3 totals 13 residues. Trimming cost V 0 bases and J 4 bases, with 4 bases left between them. Germline assignment: CDR1 SGDLS and CDR2 YYNGEE.

The V call is TRBV4-1, the J call TRBJ2-1, with 9 bases aligning to TRBD2. Germline lookup yields CDR1 MGHRA and CDR2 YSYEKL. V lost 0 bases and J lost 4; bases outside the gene matches: 10. The CDR3 is made up of 18 amino acids. CDR3 sequence (DNA): TGCGCCAGCAGCCAAGATTTCACCCTAGCGGGGCGATACAATGAGCAGTTCTTC. Translating it yields CASSQDFTLAGRYNEQFF.

The J gene is TRBJ2-2, the V gene TRBV18, with D hard to call. From germline, CDR1 is KGHSH and CDR2 LQKENI. V was pared by 10 bases and J by 6 bases, with 9 bases between. CDR3 length: 11 amino acids. CDR3 sequence: CATPRAGELFF. For the CDR3, the DNA is TGTGCCACCCCTAGGGCCGGGGAGCTGTTTTTT.

The chain combines TRBV7-2 with TRBJ1-1, with D perhaps TRBD1 (6 bases). Germline V gene data show CDR1 as SGHTA and CDR2 as FQGNSA. The V and J ends lost 3 bases and 8 bases respectively, with 10 bases between them. The CDR3 runs 12 residues. The CDR3 reads CASSLGGPEAFF. The CDR3 DNA is TGTGCCAGCAGCTTGGGGGGGCCCGAAGCTTTCTTT.

This clone was seen once. The J gene is TRBJ1-3, the V gene TRBV7-9, with D unresolved. V lost 3 bases and J 1 base, leaving 7 bases between the germline ends. The germline V gene has CDR1 SEHNR and CDR2 FQNEAQ (reference sequence). The CDR3 covers 14 residues. As DNA, the CDR3 is TGTGCCAGCAGCTTCGTCGTGTCTGGAAACACCATATATTTT. Its protein is CASSFVVSGNTIYF.